The next 27 T cell receptor beta chains were all read from a single sample in a study of blood T cell repertoires in COVID-19. TCRdb keeps only in-frame clones here, not all; method: immunoSEQ multiplex PCR. The repertoire consists of 200,000 to 250,000 clones, with 80% to 90% occurring once and the leading ten covering 15% to 20%. Specimen: peripheral blood. All receptors come from a woman at least 80 years old with active or convalescent COVID-19.

The chain carries TRBV6-5 and TRBJ1-3, with a weak D call TRBD1 (6 bases). The germline gives CDR1 MNHEY, CDR2 SVGAGI. V was shortened by 3 bases and J by 0 bases, with 12 bases between the two germline ends. This CDR3 has 16 amino acids. The CDR3 bases are TGTGCCAGCAGTTATGGGACACAGAGCTCTGGAAACACCATATATTTT. Amino acids: CASSYGTQSSGNTIYF.

In this sample, this clone turned up once. The V call is TRBV5-1, the J call TRBJ1-3; TRBD1 agrees at 7 bases. After removal of 4 bases from V and 3 bases from J, the junction contained 10 bases not matched to a gene. The CDR3 totals 16 residues. CDR1 is SGHRS and CDR2 is YFSETQ in the germline V gene. The CDR3 here is CASSPAGGQLGNTIYF. The CDR3, as DNA: TGCGCCAGCAGCCCGGCAGGGGGGCAGCTTGGAAACACCATATATTTT.

There are a few counts of this clone. The chain is built from TRBV28 and TRBJ1-2; D ambiguous. The CDR3 is 12 residues long. The germline V gene encodes CDR1 MDHEN and CDR2 SYDVKM. Trimming removed 3 bases from V and 7 bases from J, with 9 bases in between. The CDR3 sequence: CASSLQQIGYTF. The CDR3 DNA is TGTGCCAGCAGTTTGCAACAGATTGGCTACACCTTC.

The chain uses TRBV7-9 and TRBJ2-1; 9 nucleotides line up with TRBD2. This CDR3 contains 16 residues. CDR1 and CDR2 (germline): SEHNR, FQNEAQ (reference sequence). J gave up 5 bases and V 1 base, and 6 bases lay outside the gene matches. CDR3 sequence reads: CASSLGVTSGNNEQFF. The DNA of the CDR3 is TGTGCCAGCAGCTTAGGTGTGACTAGCGGTAACAATGAGCAGTTCTTC.

This clone was seen more than once but under ten times. The rearrangement uses TRBV14 and TRBJ1-6; D is unclear. The V end lost 0 bases, the J end lost 10 bases, and 7 bases lay between the germline ends. CDR1 SGHDN and CDR2 FVKESK come from the germline V gene. The CDR3 length is 13 residues. The CDR3 DNA is TGTGCCAGCAGCCAAGATCAGATCTCACCCCTCCACTTT. Amino acids: CASSQDQISPLHF.

This chain joins TRBV7-2 and TRBJ1-2, with D tentatively TRBD1 (6 bases). The CDR3 is 15 residues long. The V and J ends lost 5 bases and 4 bases respectively, with 17 bases between them. The germline V gene encodes CDR1 SGHTA and CDR2 FQGNSA. The CDR3 here is CASSPQGPTVYGYTF. Written as DNA, the CDR3 is TGTGCCAGCAGCCCTCAGGGGCCTACGGTCTATGGCTACACCTTC.

The chain uses TRBV12-5 and TRBJ2-3; TRBD2 aligns across 9 bases. This CDR3 has 17 amino acids. V trimming: 3 bases; J trimming: 3 bases; junction bases outside the gene matches: 10. Germline-derived CDR1 and CDR2 are LGHNT and FRNRAP. CDR3: CASGFPWGSGRTDTQYF. The CDR3 bases are TGTGCTAGTGGTTTCCCCTGGGGTAGCGGGAGAACAGATACGCAGTATTTT.

The CDR3 coding sequence is TGTGCCAGCAGCGCAAACTCCTACGAGCAGTACTTC. Translating gives CASSANSYEQYF. The rearrangement links TRBV9 to TRBJ2-7; D gene uncertain. The germline CDR1 and CDR2 sequences are SGDLS and YYNGEE. The CDR3 runs 12 residues. Trimming took off 3 bases at V and 0 bases at J, with 4 bases between the two ends.

The DNA of the CDR3 is TGTGCCAGCAGCCTACAGGGTCGCACAGATACGCAGTATTTT. It is translated as CASSLQGRTDTQYF. The V call is TRBV7-3, the J call TRBJ2-3, with D possibly being TRBD1 (6 bases). Germline CDR1 reads SGHTA; CDR2 reads FQGTGA. The V end was cut by 5 bases, the J end by 1 base, with 10 bases between. The CDR3 spans 14 residues.

V and J are TRBV4-3 and TRBJ2-3; D gene uncertain. Per germline, CDR1 LGHNA and CDR2 YSLEER. The CDR3 runs 16 residues. V lost 0 bases to trimming and J lost 0 bases, with 10 bases between them. The CDR3, as DNA: TGCGCCAGCAGCCAAGAGGCGCGGCATAGCACAGATACGCAGTATTTT. Translating gives CASSQEARHSTDTQYF.

The chain carries TRBV28 and TRBJ2-7; no firm D call. Germline-derived CDR1 and CDR2 are MDHEN and SYDVKM. V was shortened by 6 bases and J by 4 bases, with 7 bases between the two germline ends. The CDR3 runs to 11 residues. CDR3 DNA: TGTGCCAGCAGCTCGAGGTACGAGCAGTACTTC. Its protein product is CASSSRYEQYF. The entire variable domain, with the rest obtained from reference TRBV28 and TRBJ2-7, is as follows: DVKVTQSSRYLVKRTGEKVFLECVQDMDHENMFWYRQDPGLGLRLIYFSYDVKMKEKGDIPEGYSVSREKKERFSLILESASTNQTSMYLCASSSRYEQYFGPGTRLTVT.

This CDR3 reads CASSLVAESYEQYF. As DNA, the CDR3 is TGCGCCAGCAGTCTCGTAGCCGAGTCCTACGAGCAGTACTTC. This chain links TRBV10-1 with TRBJ2-7; D ambiguous. This CDR3 has 14 amino acids. Trimming shortened V by 5 bases and J by 1 base, and 12 bases separated the two germline ends. Germline V gives CDR1 WNHNN, CDR2 SYGVQD (reference sequence).

The genes are TRBV5-6 and TRBJ1-1; D is possibly TRBD1 (5 bases). CDR1 SGHDT and CDR2 YYEEEE come from the germline V gene. V was pared by 3 bases and J by 0 bases, with 9 bases between. The CDR3 totals 14 residues. The CDR3 region has the DNA TGTGCCAGCAGCTGGGAGGGGCTGAACACTGAAGCTTTCTTT. As protein: CASSWEGLNTEAFF.

The chain recombines TRBV18 with TRBJ2-7; 8 bases map to TRBD2. With 6 bases clipped from V and 7 bases from J, the junction kept 8 bases outside the gene matches. CDR1 and CDR2 from the germline V gene are KGHSH and LQKENI. This CDR3 contains 13 residues. The CDR3 DNA is TGTGCCAGCTCCCGTAGCGGGGTCGAGGAGCAGTACTTC. Translated: CASSRSGVEEQYF.

As concerns this clone: Sequence at one end of the junction differs from germline and may be a read error. This chain joins TRBV5-1 and TRBJ1-1; D gene uncertain. Per germline, CDR1 SGHRS and CDR2 YFSETQ. CDR3 size: 13 residues. The CDR3 coding sequence is TGCGCCAGCAGTTTGGCGCGGGGAAATGAAGCTTTCTTT. Translation: CASSLARGNEAFF.

A single count supports this clone. This chain links TRBV6-6 with TRBJ1-2; D uncertain. V lost 7 bases to trimming and J lost 6 bases, with 12 bases between them. In germline, CDR1 is MNHNY, CDR2 SVGAGI (reference sequence). The CDR3 consists of 12 residues. CDR3 amino acids: CASTSTTNGYTF. For the CDR3, the DNA is TGTGCCAGCACTTCTACGACAAATGGCTACACCTTC.

The chain links TRBV6-5 to TRBJ1-5; no reliable D call. Germline CDR1 MNHEY, CDR2 SVGAGI. This CDR3 is built from 13 residues. Trimming removed 6 bases from V and 11 bases from J, with 17 bases in between. CDR3 bases: TGTGCCAGCAGCGACTACGCTGAGGGATCCCAGCATTTT. Amino acid sequence: CASSDYAEGSQHF.

The V gene is TRBV24-1, the J gene TRBJ2-2; 16 nucleotides align to TRBD2. The CDR3 consists of 17 residues. The V segment lost 3 bases and the J segment 6 bases; nucleotides outside the gene matches: 3. Germline values: CDR1 KGHDR, CDR2 SFDVKD. The CDR3 loop reads CATSDGTSGRAAGELFF. CDR3 in DNA: TGTGCCACCAGTGATGGGACTAGCGGGAGGGCCGCCGGGGAGCTGTTTTTT.

The V call is TRBV9, the J call TRBJ1-6; TRBD1 is a possible D gene (5 bases). Germline CDR1 reads SGDLS; CDR2 reads YYNGEE. Trimming left V 4 bases short and J 4 bases short, with 15 bases between. The CDR3 has 16 residues. The CDR3 is CASSTGPGDYNSPLHF. The CDR3 DNA follows: TGTGCCAGCAGCACCGGACCGGGGGATTATAATTCACCCCTCCACTTT.

V usage is TRBV6-7 and J usage is TRBJ2-2, with D perhaps TRBD1 (6 bases). TRBV6-7 counts as an open reading frame of uncertain function. This CDR3 has 17 residues. Trimming shortened V by 6 bases and J by 0 bases, and 17 bases separated the two germline ends. CDR3 loop: CASSLQGNPSNTGELFF. The CDR3 region has the DNA TGTGCCAGCAGCCTACAGGGAAACCCTTCGAACACCGGGGAGCTGTTTTTT.

The rearrangement uses TRBV7-9 and TRBJ2-3, with D uncertain. Germline values: CDR1 SEHNR, CDR2 FQNEAQ (reference sequence). The V gene lost 5 bases and the J gene lost 0 bases, with 9 bases spanning the gap. The CDR3 runs to 14 residues. The CDR3 nucleotides are TGTGCCAGCAGCCCGCAGACAAGCACAGATACGCAGTATTTT. It is translated as CASSPQTSTDTQYF.

The V call is TRBV5-1, the J call TRBJ2-5; D unclear. The V and J ends lost 0 bases and 5 bases respectively, with 11 bases between them. This CDR3 is built from 14 residues. Germline CDR1 reads SGHRS; CDR2 reads YFSETQ. The CDR3 DNA reads TGCGCCAGCAGCTTGGACTTACGAGTCGAGACCCAGTACTTC. Protein: CASSLDLRVETQYF.

The chain has TRBV5-1 and TRBJ1-4, with a weak D call TRBD1 (5 bases). CDR3 size: 14 residues. Germline V lookup: CDR1 SGHRS, CDR2 YFSETQ. V was cut by 6 bases and J by 7 bases, with 16 bases left in between. Written as DNA, the CDR3 is TGCGCCAGCACCAGGACTTCCGGGGGTGAAAAACTGTTTTTT. Protein product: CASTRTSGGEKLFF. The whole variable domain, remainder taken from reference TRBV5-1 and TRBJ1-4, is KAGVTQTPRYLIKTRGQQVTLSCSPISGHRSVSWYQQTPGQGLQFLFEYFSETQRNKGNFPGRFSGRQFSNSRSEMNVSTLELGDSALYLCASTRTSGGEKLFFGSGTQLSVL.

The CDR3: CASSFDRGRFNSPLHF. CDR3 bases: TGTGCCAGCAGTTTCGACAGGGGGCGATTTAATTCACCCCTCCACTTT. The chain couples TRBV27 to TRBJ1-6, with 10 bases matching TRBD1. V lost 3 bases and J lost 6; bases outside the gene matches: 5. This CDR3 has 16 residues. Germline CDR1 is MNHEY and CDR2 is SMNVEV (reference sequence).

The V and J genes are TRBV7-3 and TRBJ1-1; 7 positions match TRBD1. CDR1 and CDR2 from the germline V gene are SGHTA and FQGTGA. Trimming at V came to 5 bases and at J to 6 bases, leaving 6 bases not matched to a gene. The CDR3 contains 13 residues. DNA of the CDR3: TGTGCCAGCAGCCCTGGACAGGTTTCTGAAGCTTTCTTT. Protein sequence: CASSPGQVSEAFF.

The chain has TRBV28 and TRBJ2-4, with 12 bases matching TRBD2. Germline CDR1 is MDHEN and CDR2 is SYDVKM. Trimming took 3 bases from V and 2 from J; bases not matched to a gene: 8. This CDR3 spans 18 amino acids. CDR3 nucleotides: TGTGCCAGCAGTTTTTTAACTAGCGGGGGGATAACCAAAAACATTCAGTACTTC. Encoded protein: CASSFLTSGGITKNIQYF.

The rearrangement links TRBV7-8 to TRBJ2-5; the D gene is possibly TRBD2 (6 bases). V was clipped by 0 bases and J by 1 base, with 6 bases between them. The CDR3 runs to 14 residues. Germline CDR1 reads SGHVS; CDR2 reads FQNEAQ. CDR3 sequence reads: CASSLAGGQETQYF. CDR3 bases: TGTGCCAGCAGCTTAGCGGGGGGCCAAGAGACCCAGTACTTC. Based on the CDR3 plus reference TRBV7-8 and TRBJ2-5, the full variable domain is GAGVSQSPRYKVAKRGQDVALRCDPISGHVSLFWYQQALGQGPEFLTYFQNEAQLDKSGLPSDRFFAERPEGSVSTLKIQRTQQEDSAVYLCASSLAGGQETQYFGPGTRLLVL.